The rows below give T cell receptor beta chains drawn from one sample of a study of PD-L1 blockade in urothelial cancer. Data came from immunoSEQ multiplex PCR; TCRdb stores just in-frame clones and leaves some out. The sample has almost 50,000 clones; under 90% are singletons. The sample was PBMCs, taken around atezolizumab (anti-PD-L1) treatment. Receptor source: a man aged 70 or older with urothelial cancer. CDR3s include the opening cysteine and the closing phenylalanine or tryptophan. A D gene is named only where the DNA matches it firmly. Not all rows give a size; the values are once, few, many and, for expanded clones, a class.

abundance: once
v_gene: TRBV7-2
j_gene: TRBJ2-5
d_gene: TRBD1
CDR3aa: CASSPRQGDQETQYF
CDR3nt: TGTGCCAGCAGCCCCCGACAGGGGGACCAAGAGACCCAGTACTTC

abundance: -
v_gene: TRBV19
j_gene: TRBJ2-7
d_gene: TRBD2
CDR3aa: CASRTSGTIYEQYF
CDR3nt: TGTGCCAGCAGAACTAGCGGGACGATCTACGAGCAGTACTTC

abundance: -
v_gene: TRBV5-4
j_gene: TRBJ2-1
d_gene: -
CDR3aa: CASKDILYNEQFF
CDR3nt: TGTGCCAGCAAGGACATTTTATACAATGAGCAGTTCTTC

abundance: -
v_gene: TRBV28
j_gene: TRBJ2-3
d_gene: TRBD2
CDR3aa: CASSRGPGLAGGDTQYF
CDR3nt: TGTGCCAGCAGTAGGGGTCCGGGACTAGCGGGAGGAGATACGCAGTATTTT

abundance: -
v_gene: TRBV5-1
j_gene: TRBJ2-3
d_gene: -
CDR3aa: CASSPGGGGPGTQYF
CDR3nt: TGCGCCAGCAGCCCCGGGGGAGGGGGACCCGGTACGCAGTATTTT

abundance: -
v_gene: TRBV5-4
j_gene: TRBJ2-1
d_gene: -
CDR3aa: CASSPHQITNRVSGEHEQFF
CDR3nt: TGTGCCAGCAGCCCCCATCAAATAACCAACAGGGTAAGCGGGGAGCATGAGCAGTTCTTC

abundance: -
v_gene: TRBV5-6
j_gene: TRBJ2-7
d_gene: -
CDR3aa: CASSLFSGDEQYF
CDR3nt: TGTGCCAGCAGCTTGTTCTCGGGAGACGAGCAGTACTTC

abundance: medium-sized
v_gene: TRBV4-1
j_gene: TRBJ1-2
d_gene: TRBD1
CDR3aa: CASSHGQGFNGYTF
CDR3nt: TGCGCCAGCAGCCATGGACAGGGATTCAACGGCTACACCTTC

abundance: -
v_gene: TRBV9
j_gene: TRBJ2-3
d_gene: -
CDR3aa: CASSVTPLDTDTQYF
CDR3nt: TGTGCCAGCAGCGTAACCCCGCTAGACACAGATACGCAGTATTTT

abundance: -
v_gene: TRBV9
j_gene: TRBJ2-3
d_gene: -
CDR3aa: CASSVNTGRADTQYF
CDR3nt: TGTGCCAGCAGCGTTAATACAGGGCGGGCAGATACGCAGTATTTT

abundance: few
v_gene: TRBV5-1
j_gene: TRBJ1-4
d_gene: -
CDR3aa: CASRESFNEKLFF
CDR3nt: TGCGCCAGCAGAGAGAGCTTTAATGAAAAACTGTTTTTT

abundance: -
v_gene: TRBV7-7
j_gene: TRBJ2-5
d_gene: TRBD2
CDR3aa: CASSGGVASETQYF
CDR3nt: TGTGCCAGCAGCGGGGGGGTGGCCTCAGAGACCCAGTACTTC

abundance: -
v_gene: TRBV21-1
j_gene: TRBJ2-3
d_gene: -
CDR3aa: CASSHTCSSTDTQYF
CDR3nt: TGTGCCAGCAGCCACACGTGTTCTAGCACAGATACGCAGTATTTT

abundance: -
v_gene: TRBV9
j_gene: TRBJ2-6
d_gene: TRBD1
CDR3aa: CASSAPFRTGGNGANVLTF
CDR3nt: TGTGCCAGCAGCGCACCATTCCGGACAGGGGGGAATGGGGCCAACGTCCTGACTTTC

abundance: once
v_gene: TRBV4-3
j_gene: TRBJ1-4
d_gene: -
CDR3aa: CASSQDLATGVMVTEKLFF
CDR3nt: TGCGCCAGCAGCCAAGATTTAGCAACAGGAGTTATGGTAACTGAAAAACTGTTTTTT

abundance: -
v_gene: TRBV9
j_gene: TRBJ1-6
d_gene: -
CDR3aa: CASSVMGLNSPLHF
CDR3nt: TGTGCCAGCAGCGTCATGGGGCTCAATTCACCCCTCCACTTT

abundance: -
v_gene: TRBV2
j_gene: TRBJ1-2
d_gene: TRBD1
CDR3aa: CASENPGQGVYYGYTF
CDR3nt: TGTGCCAGCGAGAATCCGGGACAGGGCGTTTACTATGGCTACACCTTC

abundance: -
v_gene: TRBV4-3
j_gene: TRBJ1-2
d_gene: TRBD1
CDR3aa: CASSQSTGTVNYGYTF
CDR3nt: TGCGCCAGCAGCCAGAGTACCGGGACAGTTAACTATGGCTACACCTTC

abundance: -
v_gene: TRBV7-7
j_gene: TRBJ2-1
d_gene: TRBD1
CDR3aa: CASSLESGDRGLNEQFF
CDR3nt: TGTGCCAGCAGCTTGGAGAGTGGGGACAGGGGTCTAAATGAGCAGTTCTTC

abundance: -
v_gene: TRBV19
j_gene: TRBJ1-5
d_gene: -
CDR3aa: CASSIGGGRNQPQHF
CDR3nt: TGTGCCAGTAGTATAGGGGGGGGACGCAATCAGCCCCAGCATTTT

abundance: -
v_gene: TRBV7-9
j_gene: TRBJ1-4
d_gene: TRBD1
CDR3aa: CASSFRLDRGYEKLFF
CDR3nt: TGTGCCAGCAGCTTCCGCCTGGACAGGGGTTATGAAAAACTGTTTTTT

abundance: -
v_gene: TRBV19
j_gene: TRBJ2-7
d_gene: TRBD2
CDR3aa: CASSFGGGRQEQYF
CDR3nt: TGTGCCAGTAGTTTTGGCGGGGGGCGTCAGGAGCAGTACTTC

abundance: -
v_gene: TRBV5-1
j_gene: TRBJ1-2
d_gene: TRBD1
CDR3aa: CASSGTDAYGYTF
CDR3nt: TGCGCCAGCAGCGGGACAGATGCTTATGGCTACACCTTC

abundance: -
v_gene: TRBV7-7
j_gene: TRBJ1-4
d_gene: -
CDR3aa: CASSLAGGEKLFF
CDR3nt: TGTGCCAGCAGCTTAGCCGGGGGTGAAAAACTGTTTTTT

abundance: -
v_gene: TRBV9
j_gene: TRBJ2-1
d_gene: TRBD2
CDR3aa: CASSVVGGGGNEQFF
CDR3nt: TGTGCCAGCAGCGTAGTCGGGGGGGGTGGGAATGAGCAGTTCTTC

abundance: -
v_gene: TRBV9
j_gene: TRBJ2-1
d_gene: TRBD2
CDR3aa: CASSGLAGQVEQFF
CDR3nt: TGTGCCAGCAGCGGGCTAGCGGGCCAGGTGGAGCAGTTCTTC